This T cell receptor (beta chain) was recorded in a study of CD8+CD57+ T cells in acquired aplastic anemia. At least ten counts were recorded for this clonotype. Its antigen is not known. V lost 6 bases and J 5 bases, leaving 13 bases between the germline ends. This CDR3 contains 13 residues. General study results and limits: With respect to CD8+ Simpson's diversity, patients and controls did not differ significantly.

Researchers used genomic DNA as the template to profile TCR beta VDJ and CDR3. TCRdb re-called the reads with MiXCR, one entry per CDR3 protein. The sample contains about 180,000 distinct CDR3 sequences, approximately 46% of which appear only once. The sequencing input was sorted CD4+, CD8+, or CD8+CD57+ T cells (not recorded which) from PBMCs. This receptor was identified in a human donor in good health. The chain employs TRBV12-3 or TRBV12-4 and TRBJ1-2, with no clear D. CDR3 residues: CASSLSDGYGYTF. For the CDR3, the DNA is TGTGCCAGCAGCTTATCCGATGGATATGGCTACACCTTC.